These T cell receptor beta chains were read from a single sample in a study of T cell responses to AZD1222 COVID-19 vaccine. Method: immunoSEQ multiplex PCR; TCRdb's copy keeps in-frame clones and lacks some. The data hold some 90,000 clones, with roughly 88% observed a single time. The sequences come from peripheral blood, collected on day 0 of AZD1222 vaccination. These receptors came from an adult in good health. The CDR3 runs from the conserved cysteine through the conserved F or W. Fields, in order: clone size, D gene, J gene, V gene, CDR3 protein, CDR3 DNA. D genes are given only for firm matches. The size of a clone is reported for some rows only, either as once, few or many, or as a class for expanded clones.

clone_size: -; d_call: TRBD1; j_call: TRBJ1-2; v_call: TRBV10-3; cdr3_aa: CAISEPGQGNYGYTF; cdr3_nt: TGTGCCATCAGTGAGCCGGGACAGGGCAACTATGGCTACACCTTC
clone_size: -; d_call: TRBD1; j_call: TRBJ2-1; v_call: TRBV5-6; cdr3_aa: CASIPGTGRSYNEQFF; cdr3_nt: TGTGCCAGCATCCCCGGGACAGGGAGATCCTACAATGAGCAGTTCTTC
clone_size: -; d_call: TRBD1; j_call: TRBJ1-6; v_call: TRBV5-1; cdr3_aa: CASSLRTGDSPLHF; cdr3_nt: TGCGCCAGCAGCTTACGGACAGGGGACTCACCCCTCCACTTT
clone_size: -; d_call: TRBD1; j_call: TRBJ2-1; v_call: TRBV6-1; cdr3_aa: CASSDAGQGYNEQFF; cdr3_nt: TGTGCCAGCAGTGATGCGGGACAGGGGTACAATGAGCAGTTCTTC
clone_size: -; d_call: -; j_call: TRBJ1-2; v_call: TRBV7-8; cdr3_aa: CASSRQVQSGYTF; cdr3_nt: TGTGCCAGCAGCCGACAGGTCCAAAGTGGCTACACCTTC
clone_size: few; d_call: -; j_call: TRBJ2-6; v_call: TRBV6-2/TRBV6-3; cdr3_aa: CASSYSSGANVLTF; cdr3_nt: TGTGCCAGCAGTTACAGCTCTGGGGCCAACGTCCTGACTTTC
clone_size: -; d_call: TRBD2; j_call: TRBJ2-1; v_call: TRBV5-1; cdr3_aa: CASSFGTSGDNEQFF; cdr3_nt: TGCGCCAGCAGCTTCGGGACTAGCGGGGACAATGAGCAGTTCTTC
clone_size: -; d_call: TRBD1; j_call: TRBJ1-6; v_call: TRBV10-3; cdr3_aa: CAISERQGVNSPLHF; cdr3_nt: TGTGCCATCAGTGAGAGACAGGGGGTAAATTCACCCCTCCACTTT
clone_size: -; d_call: -; j_call: TRBJ1-3; v_call: TRBV19; cdr3_aa: CASSIVGQLSGNTIYF; cdr3_nt: TGTGCCAGTAGTATAGTTGGACAGCTCTCTGGAAACACCATATATTTT
clone_size: -; d_call: TRBD1; j_call: TRBJ1-2; v_call: TRBV18; cdr3_aa: CASSPGQEYPNYGYTF; cdr3_nt: TGTGCCAGCTCACCGGGACAGGAGTACCCTAACTATGGCTACACCTTC
clone_size: -; d_call: -; j_call: TRBJ1-6; v_call: TRBV11-2; cdr3_aa: CASSFRGSFNSPLHF; cdr3_nt: TGTGCCAGCAGCTTCCGGGGGTCGTTTAATTCACCCCTCCACTTT
clone_size: -; d_call: -; j_call: TRBJ1-1; v_call: TRBV18; cdr3_aa: CASAGAGNTEAFF; cdr3_nt: TGTGCCAGTGCAGGGGCGGGGAACACTGAAGCTTTCTTT
clone_size: -; d_call: -; j_call: TRBJ1-4; v_call: TRBV14; cdr3_aa: CASSLGGINEKLFF; cdr3_nt: TGTGCCAGCAGCCTTGGGGGGATAAATGAAAAACTGTTTTTT
clone_size: -; d_call: -; j_call: TRBJ1-1; v_call: TRBV7-3; cdr3_aa: CASSPLGGPSVSTEAFF; cdr3_nt: TGTGCCAGCAGCCCCCTCGGGGGGCCAAGTGTATCGACTGAAGCTTTCTTT
clone_size: -; d_call: -; j_call: TRBJ2-7; v_call: TRBV6-6; cdr3_aa: CASSYSTRDRGEQYF; cdr3_nt: TGTGCCAGCAGTTACTCGACGCGGGACCGTGGAGAGCAGTACTTC
clone_size: few; d_call: -; j_call: TRBJ2-2; v_call: TRBV3-1/TRBV3-2; cdr3_aa: CASSQVLGRNTGELFF; cdr3_nt: TGTGCCAGCAGCCAAGTACTTGGCAGGAACACCGGGGAGCTGTTTTTT